This passage covers 11 T cell receptor beta chains from one sample sequenced in a study of T cells in Graves' hyperthyroidism and ophthalmopathy (dated by TCRdb to between 2018 and 2020). The receptor library was made with multiplex PCR. TCRdb records Illumina HiSeq 2000 as the sequencer. Amplification of TCR beta CDR3 regions was carried out from RNA transcripts. The first round of RT-PCR for the TCR CDR3 was performed with the HTBI primer set and the Qiagen OneStep RT-PCR kit. TCRdb handled the public reads itself, with Q25 trimming in fastp and clone calling in MiXCR, and kept productive beta chains. Merged by CDR3 protein, the rows form single entries marked with the most common genes and DNA. This sample comprises over 350,000 distinct CDR3 sequences, over 12% of them detected only once. The top ten constitute around 27% of the sample. Sequencing was carried out using blood. The origin of the receptors is a man between 50 and 59 years old with Graves' ophthalmopathy.

This clonotype appeared many times. The CDR3 is CASSQLQGEKLFF. In nucleotides, the CDR3 is TGTGCCAGCAGCCAACTCCAGGGCGAAAAACTGTTTTTT. The chain couples TRBV3-1 to TRBJ1-4; TRBD1 is a possible D gene (5 bases). V lost 2 bases, J lost 8 bases, and 9 bases lay in between. Germline loops: CDR1 LGHDT, CDR2 YNNKEL (reference sequence). The CDR3 is 13 residues long.

This clonotype was recorded many times. The V and J genes are TRBV18 and TRBJ2-5; 12 positions agree with TRBD2. Trimming cost V 1 base and J 5 bases; bases outside gene matches: 5. Germline values: CDR1 KGHSH, CDR2 LQKENI. CDR3 length: 16 amino acids. The CDR3, as DNA: TGTGCCAGCTCACCACAGACTAGCGGGAGTAGGGAGACCCAGTACTTC. The encoded protein is CASSPQTSGSRETQYF.

This clonotype was observed at least ten times. The chain has TRBV2 and TRBJ2-1, with 9 bases identical to TRBD2. Germline V gene data show CDR1 as SNHLY and CDR2 as FYNNEI. This CDR3 contains 14 residues. Trimming took 6 bases from V and 3 from J; bases not matched to a gene: 3. The CDR3 nucleotides read TGTGCCAGCAGCCCTAGCGGGAACTACAATGAGCAGTTCTTC. It yields the protein CASSPSGNYNEQFF.

This clonotype was observed at least ten times. The rearrangement links TRBV20-1 to TRBJ2-1, with TRBD2 matching over 14 bases. Germline CDR1 reads DFQATT; CDR2 reads SNEGSKA (reference sequence). Trimming cost V 6 bases and J 9 bases; bases outside gene matches: 7. This CDR3 contains 14 residues. Here the CDR3 DNA reads TGCAGTGCCATCGGGACTAGCGGGAGCCTTGAGCAGTTCTTC. As protein: CSAIGTSGSLEQFF.

Many counts were recorded for this clonotype. The V and J genes are TRBV5-6 and TRBJ1-2, with 9 bases matching TRBD1. This CDR3 contains 17 residues. Per the germline V gene, CDR1 is SGHDT and CDR2 is YYEEEE. V dropped 2 bases and J dropped 3; count of bases not matched to a gene: 11. The CDR3, as DNA: TGTGCCAGCAGCTTTCCGGGACAGGGCGAGTTGGACTATGGCTACACCTTC. It is translated as CASSFPGQGELDYGYTF.

The chain is built from TRBV5-4 and TRBJ2-6; D could derive from TRBD1 or TRBD2 (5 bases each). The CDR3 spans 18 residues. V was pared by 0 bases and J by 1 base, with 14 bases between. Germline assignment: CDR1 SGHNT and CDR2 YYREEE (reference sequence). CDR3 sequence: CASSLVGRVASGANVLTF. CDR3 sequence (DNA): TGTGCCAGCAGCTTGGTGGGCAGGGTAGCGTCTGGGGCCAACGTCCTGACTTTC.

V gene TRBV30 combines with J gene TRBJ2-7; either TRBD1 or TRBD2 may fit D (5 bases each). This CDR3 region has 15 residues. Germline V CDR1 and CDR2: GTSNPN, SVGIG (reference sequence). Trimming took 5 bases from V and 3 from J, leaving 20 bases between them. The CDR3 nucleotides read TGTGCCTGGTGTGGGGAGACAGCAGGGATCTACGAGCAGTACTTC. Its protein is CAWCGETAGIYEQYF.

This clonotype was detected ten times or more. J is TRBJ2-7 and V is TRBV6-1, with 10 bases identical to TRBD2. The CDR3 is 18 residues long. Germline V lookup: CDR1 MNHNS, CDR2 SASEGT. V was clipped by 4 bases and J by 2 bases; unmatched bases: 14. CDR3 in amino acids: CASSVVSPGLAETYEQYF. In nucleotides, the CDR3 is TGTGCCAGCAGTGTCGTATCTCCCGGACTAGCGGAAACCTACGAGCAGTACTTC.

This clonotype appeared many times. This chain uses TRBV3-1 with TRBJ1-1, with D perhaps TRBD1 (5 bases). The CDR3 consists of 12 residues. The V end was cut by 1 base, the J end by 8 bases, with 8 bases between. Germline V gene sequence: CDR1 LGHDT, CDR2 YNNKEL (reference sequence). CDR3 residues: CASSQARTEAFF. CDR3 DNA sequence: TGTGCCAGCAGCCAAGCTAGGACAGAAGCTTTCTTT.

This clonotype was found a few times. The chain is built from TRBV19 and TRBJ2-3, with TRBD2 matching over 9 bases. CDR1 and CDR2 from the germline V gene are LNHDA and SQIVND (reference sequence). The junction had 4 bases not matched to a gene; V was cut back by 1 base and J by 5 bases. The length of the CDR3 is 15 residues. CDR3 in amino acids: CASSIASGTRDTQYF. CDR3 nucleotide sequence: TGTGCCAGTAGTATAGCTAGCGGGACTCGAGATACGCAGTATTTT.

This clonotype was counted ten times or more. The chain has TRBV13 and TRBJ2-7; no reliable D call. CDR1 and CDR2 from the germline V gene are PRHDT and FYEKMQ (reference sequence). This CDR3 has 15 residues. Trimming stripped 0 bases from V and 2 bases from J, with 11 bases between. CDR3 in amino acids: CASSLGPNGAYEQYF. CDR3 nucleotides: TGTGCCAGCAGCTTAGGCCCCAACGGCGCCTACGAGCAGTACTTC.